This T cell receptor (beta chain) is drawn from a study of cytomegalovirus exposure and HLA in healthy donors. Whole-study findings and limits: The authors reported that TCR beta sequences could predict HLA-A and HLA-B alleles. These predictions were accurate for most subjects in the first cohort. About 87% or about 30% of the time was how often most TCR beta V segments were productive, according to an earlier analysis. The authors confirmed in vitro that a few CMV-associated chains were specific for CMV antigens.

Looked up from germline, CDR1 is SGHDT and CDR2 is YYEEEE. The CDR3 is 13 amino acids. The V end was cut by 2 bases, the J end by 5 bases, with 11 bases between. PCR primers comprised 60 Vbeta and 13 Jbeta primers. Clones were sequenced by immunoSEQ multiplex PCR, and TCRdb holds only the in-frame ones, with some missing. The table shows 25,000 to 40,000 clones, with 35% to 50% occurring only once. A few counts support this clone. The antigen is undetermined. Sequencing was carried out using PBMCs. J is TRBJ2-7 and V is TRBV5-6; D not resolved. This TCR was recovered from a woman aged 50 to 65 in good health and CMV-seronegative. The CDR3 DNA reads TGTGCCAGCAGCTTATTAGCTTCGCACGAGCAGTACTTC. As protein: CASSLLASHEQYF. Full variable domain (remainder filled in from reference TRBV5-6 and TRBJ2-7): DAGVTQSPTHLIKTRGQQVTLRCSPKSGHDTVSWYQQALGQGPQFIFQYYEEEERQRGNFPDRFSGHQFPNYSSELNVNALLLGDSALYLCASSLLASHEQYFGPGTRLTVT.